Described below is a single T cell receptor beta chain sequence and its context. No cognate antigen has been identified for it. Per-base qualities were not stored, and no clone one base away is much larger. The sample belongs to a study of T cells after yellow fever vaccination (dated by TCRdb to 2018 to 2020). For the study in its entirety: The SMART-Seq v4 Ultra Low Input RNA kit was used to prepare libraries from fractions with low cell numbers. To follow T-cell clones before and after both primary and booster YFV17D yellow fever vaccination, bulk TCR alpha and beta repertoires underwent longitudinal sequencing. Two healthy male donors, one aged 18 to 29 and one aged 30 to 40 years, made up the cohort. Bulk PBMC replicates and cell subsets were isolated from blood drawn at multiple timepoints before and after both primary and secondary immunization. What the authors observed across the whole study: The secondary T-cell response was found to be weaker but faster than the primary response, with a peak reached on day 5 rather than on day 15. Because only a couple of donors were included in the study, the extent to which the findings can be generalized is limited. Most clones expanded after primary vaccination were re-detected after the booster (96% of CD4 and 88% of CD8), suggesting broad memory maintenance. A small share of clonotypes was detected in both CD4 and CD8 compartments, with the overlap likely arising from convergent recombination. FACS-sorted repertoires could contain abundant contaminating clonotypes from the bulk population, so computational filtering was required.

TCR cDNA was made using 5'RACE template switching, a step that added a universal primer site and unique molecular identifiers. Priming for cDNA synthesis came from both the TCR alpha and TCR beta constant segments. Library amplification used two PCR steps, and the second PCR step added sample barcodes and sequencing adapters. Sequencing of the libraries was done on either Illumina HiSeq 2500 (2x100 bp) or NovaSeq (2x150 bp). Regarding the original processing steps: MIGEC handled demultiplexing of reads and collapsing into UMI consensus sequences, while MiXCR performed V(D)J alignment. Using edgeR on replicate PBMC samples, clonotypes were called vaccine-responding if FDR was below 0.01 and the log2 fold change was above 5 up to day 15. Bulk clonotypes were assigned CD4 or CD8 identity according to which sequenced CD4 or CD8 repertoire held them at higher abundance. Using fastp trimming at Q25 and MiXCR clonotype assembly, TCRdb reanalyzed the public sequencing data and kept in-frame beta chains. When rows share a CDR3 protein, they turn into one entry using the most common DNA and genes. Here the V and J calls rest on TCRdb's processing, not on the authors' analysis. The sample table records approximately 340,000 distinct CDR3 sequences; 8.7% of these occur just once. Of the sample, 18% falls within the top ten clones.

V is reduced by 1 base and J by 1 base, leaving a spacing of 7 bases between them. Counted from cysteine to phenylalanine, this CDR3 has 13 amino acids. CDR3 DNA only is kept here, 39 bases in frame from base 1. Via the germline V gene (reference sequence), CDR1 is DFQATT and CDR2 SNEGSKA. The treatment or condition tag for this specimen amounts to: live attenuated yellow fever vaccine strain. At each blood-draw timepoint, two biological replicates of bulk PBMCs were obtained. PBMCs were isolated from peripheral blood using a standard Ficoll-Paque protocol. TriZol was used to extract RNA from bulk PBMCs, from CD4 and CD8 fractions, and from dextramer-positive and dextramer-negative fractions.

This specimen was PBMCs, taken on the day of the first yellow fever vaccination. The chain is made from TRBV20-1 and TRBJ1-2, with the D segment identity uncertain. This TCR derives from a young man who received the YFV17D yellow fever vaccine. In nucleotide form, the sequence is TGCAGTGCTAGAGTCAGCTTTAACTATGGCTACACCTTC. It is translated as CSARVSFNYGYTF.